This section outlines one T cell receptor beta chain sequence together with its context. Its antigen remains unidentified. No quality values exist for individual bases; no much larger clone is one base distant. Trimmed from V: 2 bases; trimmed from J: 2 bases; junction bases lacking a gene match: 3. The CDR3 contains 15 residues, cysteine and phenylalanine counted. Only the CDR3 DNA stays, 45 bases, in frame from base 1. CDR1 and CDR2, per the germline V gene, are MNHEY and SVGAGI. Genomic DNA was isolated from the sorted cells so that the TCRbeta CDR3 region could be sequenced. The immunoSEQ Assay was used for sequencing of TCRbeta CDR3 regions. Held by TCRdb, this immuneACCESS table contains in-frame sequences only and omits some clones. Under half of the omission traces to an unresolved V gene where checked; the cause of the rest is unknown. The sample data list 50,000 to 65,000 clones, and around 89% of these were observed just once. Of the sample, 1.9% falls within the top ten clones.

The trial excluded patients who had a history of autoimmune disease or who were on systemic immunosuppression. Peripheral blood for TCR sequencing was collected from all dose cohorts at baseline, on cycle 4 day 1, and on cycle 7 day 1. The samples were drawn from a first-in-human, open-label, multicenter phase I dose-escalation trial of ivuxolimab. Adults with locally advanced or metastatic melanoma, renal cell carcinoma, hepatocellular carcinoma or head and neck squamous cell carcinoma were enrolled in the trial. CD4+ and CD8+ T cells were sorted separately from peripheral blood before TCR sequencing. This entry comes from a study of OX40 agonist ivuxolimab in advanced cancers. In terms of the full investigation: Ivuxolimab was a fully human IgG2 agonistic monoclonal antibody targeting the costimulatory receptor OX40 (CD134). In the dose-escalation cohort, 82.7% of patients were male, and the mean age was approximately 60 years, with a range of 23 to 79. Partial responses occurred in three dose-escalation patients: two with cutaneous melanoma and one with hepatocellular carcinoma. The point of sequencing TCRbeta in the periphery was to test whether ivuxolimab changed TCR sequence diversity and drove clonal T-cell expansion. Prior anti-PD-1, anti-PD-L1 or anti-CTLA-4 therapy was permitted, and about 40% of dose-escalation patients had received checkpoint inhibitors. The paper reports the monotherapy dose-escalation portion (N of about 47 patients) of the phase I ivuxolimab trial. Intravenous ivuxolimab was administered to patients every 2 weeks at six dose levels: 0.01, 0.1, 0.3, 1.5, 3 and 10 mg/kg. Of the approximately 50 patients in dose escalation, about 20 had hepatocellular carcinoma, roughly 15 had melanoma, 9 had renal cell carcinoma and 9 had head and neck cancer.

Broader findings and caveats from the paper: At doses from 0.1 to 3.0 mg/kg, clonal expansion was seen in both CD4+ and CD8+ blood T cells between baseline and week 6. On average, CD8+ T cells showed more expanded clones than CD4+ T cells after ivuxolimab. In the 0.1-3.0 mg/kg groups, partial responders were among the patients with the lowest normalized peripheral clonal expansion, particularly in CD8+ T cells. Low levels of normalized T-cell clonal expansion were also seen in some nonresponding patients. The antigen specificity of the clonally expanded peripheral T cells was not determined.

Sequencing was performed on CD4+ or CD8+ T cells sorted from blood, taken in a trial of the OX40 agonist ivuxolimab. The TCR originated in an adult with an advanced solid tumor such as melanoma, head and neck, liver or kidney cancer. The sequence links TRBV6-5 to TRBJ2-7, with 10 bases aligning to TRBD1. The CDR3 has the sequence CASSYPGTGAYEQYF. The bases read TGTGCCAGCAGTTACCCCGGGACAGGGGCCTACGAGCAGTACTTC.